These 27 T cell receptor beta chains were all obtained from the same sample, sequenced in a study of shared clonotypes between healthy human individuals. This table comes from immunoSEQ multiplex PCR, and its TCRdb copy is limited to in-frame clones, with some not included. The sample shows more than 550,000 clones, over 55% of them seen only once. Sequenced sample: memory CD4+ T cells sorted from blood. Specified subset: CD45RA-negative fraction. The receptors stem from a woman under 40 in good health.

This clone occurred a few times. The sample holds other DNA sequences that translate to the same CDR3. The CDR3 nucleotides read TGTGCCAGCAGCTTAGAGGCCTCTAGCACAGATACGCAGTATTTT. This codes for CASSLEASSTDTQYF. This chain uses TRBV7-2 with TRBJ2-3; unclear D gene. Germline V gene sequence: CDR1 SGHTA, CDR2 FQGNSA. Trimming cost V 1 base and J 0 bases, with 8 bases left between them. CDR3 length equals 15 residues.

This chain uses TRBV6-5 with TRBJ2-1; TRBD1 might be the D (6 bases). Trimming stripped 5 bases from V and 9 bases from J, with 14 bases between. CDR1 and CDR2 (germline): MNHEY, SVGAGI. The CDR3 runs 13 residues. The CDR3 DNA follows: TGTGCCAGCAGTACCTACAGGGCTGGTGAGCAGTTCTTC. Amino acids: CASSTYRAGEQFF.

The V gene is TRBV28, the J gene TRBJ1-5; D may be TRBD1 (5 bases). The CDR3 loop spans 15 amino acids. Germline values: CDR1 MDHEN, CDR2 SYDVKM. With 5 bases removed from V and 3 bases from J, the gap between germline ends came to 14 bases. This CDR3 reads CASSPRGHPNQPQHF. The CDR3 region has the DNA TGTGCCAGCAGTCCACGGGGCCACCCCAATCAGCCCCAGCATTTT.

The chain links TRBV7-9 to TRBJ1-2; D gene uncertain. Trimming shortened V by 5 bases and J by 7 bases, and 17 bases separated the two germline ends. The CDR3 has 14 amino acids. The germline V gene encodes CDR1 SEHNR and CDR2 FQNEAQ (reference sequence). The CDR3 loop is CASSPTAGSGGYTF. CDR3 nucleotide sequence: TGTGCCAGCAGCCCCACGGCCGGCAGCGGTGGCTACACCTTC.

This clone was observed at least ten times. V usage is TRBV19 and J usage is TRBJ2-3, with 8 bases that match TRBD1. Germline V CDR1 and CDR2: LNHDA, SQIVND (reference sequence). The junction had 5 bases not matched to a gene; V was cut back by 4 bases and J by 2 bases. The length of the CDR3 is 15 residues. This CDR3 is CASSTPGQVTDTQYF. The CDR3 DNA sequence: TGTGCCAGTAGTACGCCGGGACAGGTCACAGATACGCAGTATTTT.

The V call is TRBV6-4, the J call TRBJ2-1; D not resolved. V lost 0 bases to trimming and J lost 4 bases, with 10 bases between them. This CDR3 comprises 15 residues. Germline assignment: CDR1 MRHNA and CDR2 SNTAGT. CDR3 residues: CASSDSGAAYNEQFF. The CDR3 DNA reads TGTGCCAGCAGTGACTCGGGCGCGGCATACAATGAGCAGTTCTTC.

The chain links TRBV28 to TRBJ2-5, with TRBD1 matching over 9 bases. From germline, CDR1 is MDHEN and CDR2 SYDVKM. The V segment lost 6 bases and the J segment 2 bases; nucleotides outside the gene matches: 7. The CDR3 contains 15 residues. The CDR3 DNA reads TGTGCCAGCAGCGCCTCCGGGACAGGGCAAGAGACCCAGTACTTC. Translating it yields CASSASGTGQETQYF. Full variable domain (missing parts from reference TRBV28 and TRBJ2-5): DVKVTQSSRYLVKRTGEKVFLECVQDMDHENMFWYRQDPGLGLRLIYFSYDVKMKEKGDIPEGYSVSREKKERFSLILESASTNQTSMYLCASSASGTGQETQYFGPGTRLLVL.

The rearrangement uses TRBV27 and TRBJ1-5; 7 positions agree with TRBD1. J gave up 3 bases and V 5 bases, and 4 bases lay outside the gene matches. This CDR3 contains 14 residues. Germline V lookup: CDR1 MNHEY, CDR2 SMNVEV (reference sequence). DNA of the CDR3: TGTGCCAGCAGTCAAGACAGGGTCAATCAGCCCCAGCATTTT. This codes for CASSQDRVNQPQHF.

V is TRBV9 and J is TRBJ2-7; D unresolved. The V gene's germline CDR1 is SGDLS and CDR2 YYNGEE. The V and J ends lost 4 bases and 5 bases respectively, with 16 bases between them. The CDR3 sequence is 14 residues long. Here the CDR3 DNA reads TGTGCCAGCAGCCCCGGTGATACAGCTAACGAGCAGTACTTC. This sequence encodes CASSPGDTANEQYF.

The chain links TRBV11-3 to TRBJ1-4, with D unresolved. This CDR3 contains 14 residues. Trimming shortened V by 1 base and J by 4 bases, and 7 bases separated the two germline ends. Germline values: CDR1 SGHNT, CDR2 YENEEA. In DNA, the CDR3 is TGTGCCAGCAGCTTAGGCCAGGTTAATGAAAAACTGTTTTTT. It is translated as CASSLGQVNEKLFF.

The V call is TRBV18, the J call TRBJ2-1, with TRBD1 identical over 8 bases. J lost 7 bases, V lost 0 bases, and 2 bases had no gene match. The V gene's germline CDR1 is KGHSH and CDR2 LQKENI. This CDR3 has 14 residues. The CDR3 nucleotides read TGTGCCAGCTCACCACCTGACAGGGGAAATGAGCAGTTCTTC. Translation gives CASSPPDRGNEQFF.

A remark on this clone: Other DNA sequences in this specimen translate into the identical CDR3. The rearrangement links TRBV2 to TRBJ2-5; perhaps TRBD2 as D (6 bases). The germline V gene has CDR1 SNHLY and CDR2 FYNNEI. Trimming took 6 bases from V and 5 from J, leaving 13 bases between them. The CDR3 consists of 13 residues. The CDR3 DNA reads TGTGCCAGCAGAAGAGGAGGGTCGGAGACCCAGTACTTC. Translating gives CASRRGGSETQYF. The full variable domain, its missing parts supplied by reference TRBV2 and TRBJ2-5, is EPEVTQTPSHQVTQMGQEVILRCVPISNHLYFYWYRQILGQKVEFLVSFYNNEISEKSEIFDDQFSVERPDGSNFTLKIRSTKLEDSAMYFCASRRGGSETQYFGPGTRLLVL.

The gene calls are TRBV28 and TRBJ2-1, with 11 bases fitting TRBD2. CDR1 MDHEN and CDR2 SYDVKM come from the germline V gene. With V trimmed by 5 bases and J by 7 bases, 16 bases remained unmatched. The length of the CDR3 is 18 residues. The CDR3 sequence: CASSLLNIAGGPENEQFF. CDR3 coding DNA: TGTGCCAGCAGTCTCCTCAATATAGCGGGAGGGCCTGAGAATGAGCAGTTCTTC.

The rearrangement joins TRBV5-1 to TRBJ2-7; a possible D gene is TRBD2 (6 bases). V shed 3 bases and J shed 1 base, with 11 bases lying between them. CDR3 size: 14 residues. CDR1 SGHRS and CDR2 YFSETQ come from the germline V gene. CDR3 in DNA: TGCGCCAGCAGCTCCACTAGCTTTTCCTACGAGCAGTACTTC. Protein: CASSSTSFSYEQYF.

CDR3 DNA: TGTGCCAGCAGCCAAGTGGCTAGCGAATACTACGAGCAGTACTTC. Residues: CASSQVASEYYEQYF. This rearrangement joins TRBV14 to TRBJ2-7; possibly TRBD2 for D (6 bases). The V end was cut by 1 base, the J end by 3 bases, with 13 bases between. CDR3 length: 15 amino acids. Germline V lookup: CDR1 SGHDN, CDR2 FVKESK.

The rearrangement joins TRBV27 to TRBJ2-3; D is ambiguous. CDR1 and CDR2 from the germline V gene are MNHEY and SMNVEV (reference sequence). With 5 bases removed from V and 0 bases from J, the gap between germline ends came to 18 bases. The CDR3 sequence is 17 residues long. CDR3 coding DNA: TGTGCCAGCAGTCGGTCCCGCGGAACATCTAGCACAGATACGCAGTATTTT. Translating it yields CASSRSRGTSSTDTQYF.

The table lists this clone with a few counts. Other DNA sequences from this sample encode an identical CDR3 as well. The chain is built from TRBV7-6 and TRBJ1-1; no firm D call. Looked up from germline, CDR1 is SGHVS and CDR2 is FNYEAQ. V lost 4 bases, J lost 3 bases, and 9 bases lay in between. The CDR3 covers 13 residues. The CDR3 sequence: CASSSQRDTEAFF. In DNA form, the CDR3 reads TGTGCCAGCAGCTCCCAAAGGGACACTGAAGCTTTCTTT. The full variable domain, in which reference TRBV7-6 and TRBJ1-1 provide the parts outside the CDR3, is GAGVSQSPRYKVTKRGQDVALRCDPISGHVSLYWYRQALGQGPEFLTYFNYEAQQDKSGLPNDRFSAERPEGSISTLTIQRTEQRDSAMYRCASSSQRDTEAFFGQGTRLTVV.

The rearrangement joins TRBV6-1 to TRBJ2-7; 9 bases agree with TRBD1. Germline lookup yields CDR1 MNHNS and CDR2 SASEGT. With 4 bases clipped from V and 6 bases from J, the junction kept 10 bases outside the gene matches. This CDR3 has 15 residues. The CDR3: CASSGQGQGGGEQYF. The CDR3 DNA sequence: TGTGCCAGCAGTGGACAGGGACAGGGAGGCGGCGAGCAGTACTTC.

The rearrangement links TRBV27 to TRBJ1-5; 8 bases agree with TRBD1. The J segment lost 4 bases and the V segment lost 3 bases, leaving 8 bases of the junction unmatched. The CDR3 spans 16 residues. Per germline, CDR1 MNHEY and CDR2 SMNVEV (reference sequence). CDR3 in DNA: TGTGCCAGCAGTTTGCGCCAGGGGGCATCGAATCAGCCCCAGCATTTT. Translation gives CASSLRQGASNQPQHF.

About this clone itself: A much more abundant neighbour one base away suggests this may be a read error. Different DNA sequences within this sample yield the same CDR3. V and J are TRBV5-1 and TRBJ2-1; 11 nucleotides align to TRBD2. Per the germline V gene, CDR1 is SGHRS and CDR2 is YFSETQ. Trimming took 3 bases from V and 4 from J; bases not matched to a gene: 3. The CDR3 has 15 residues. The CDR3 nucleotides are TGCGCCAGCAGCTCTTCTAGCGGGGGGTACAATGAGCAGTTCTTC. Translation: CASSSSSGGYNEQFF.

Remarks on this clone: The junction differs from germline at one of its ends, possibly a read error. The chain's CDR3 is CASTLRQDPEQYF. CDR3 nucleotides: TGTGCCAGCACCTTACGCCAGGATCCCGAGCAGTACTTC. The rearrangement joins TRBV7-9 to TRBJ2-7; D gene unclear. Germline V gene lookup returns CDR1 SEHNR and CDR2 FQNEAQ (reference sequence). The CDR3 covers 13 residues.

The chain recombines TRBV7-9 with TRBJ2-1, with 11 bases matching TRBD2. CDR1 is SEHNR and CDR2 is FQNEAQ in the germline V gene (reference sequence). The CDR3 length is 14 residues. V trimming: 5 bases; J trimming: 15 bases; junction bases outside the gene matches: 12. Written as DNA, the CDR3 is TGTGCCAGCAGCGCAAATGCGGGACTAGCGGCCTGGTTCTTC. Protein sequence: CASSANAGLAAWFF.

The chain couples TRBV29-1 to TRBJ2-1; 12 bases agree with TRBD2. V lost 4 bases, J lost 6 bases, and 25 bases stayed unmatched. The germline CDR1 and CDR2 sequences are SQVTM and ANQGSEA. This CDR3 has 21 amino acids. The DNA for the CDR3 is TGCAGCGTTGGGGACACTAAGAGACTAGCGGGAGTCGGTTACCCATTCAATGAGCAGTTCTTC. Translated, it gives CSVGDTKRLAGVGYPFNEQFF.

On this clone: Possible read error: a much larger clone is one base away. This chain connects TRBV6-9 to TRBJ2-3; unclear D gene. Trimming left V 3 bases short and J 5 bases short, with 3 bases between. CDR3 length: 11 residues. Germline-derived CDR1 and CDR2 are MNHGY and SVAAGI. The CDR3 protein is CASSYGDTQYF. CDR3 bases: TGTGCCAGCAGTTACGGAGATACGCAGTATTTT.

The chain employs TRBV5-1 and TRBJ1-1; possibly TRBD1 for D (5 bases). Germline V gene sequence: CDR1 SGHRS, CDR2 YFSETQ. The CDR3 has 14 amino acids. Trimming left V 6 bases short and J 1 base short, with 13 bases between. In DNA form, the CDR3 reads TGCGCCAGCAAGCCCCAGGGCGGGAACACTGAAGCTTTCTTT. It is translated as CASKPQGGNTEAFF. The variable domain in full, with the rest retrieved from reference TRBV5-1 and TRBJ1-1, is KAGVTQTPRYLIKTRGQQVTLSCSPISGHRSVSWYQQTPGQGLQFLFEYFSETQRNKGNFPGRFSGRQFSNSRSEMNVSTLELGDSALYLCASKPQGGNTEAFFGQGTRLTVV.

The chain has TRBV11-2 and TRBJ2-7, with 12 bases lining up with TRBD2. The CDR3 covers 18 residues. The V gene end was trimmed by 2 bases and the J gene end by 0 bases; junction bases not matched to a gene: 8. Germline CDR1 SGHAT, CDR2 FQNNGV. CDR3 nucleotide sequence: TGTGCCAGCAGCTTAATGCTAGCGGGAGGGGTAACCTCCTACGAGCAGTACTTC. Its protein is CASSLMLAGGVTSYEQYF.

This chain links TRBV28 with TRBJ2-6; TRBD2 matches 7 bases. With 8 bases clipped from V and 2 bases from J, the junction kept 6 bases outside the gene matches. This CDR3 contains 15 residues. CDR1 is MDHEN, CDR2 SYDVKM, per germline. The CDR3 DNA follows: TGTGCCAGCGGGTTAAGCGGGGCTGGGGCCAACGTCCTGACTTTC. Protein: CASGLSGAGANVLTF.